These T cell receptor beta chains were read from a single sample in a study of CD8 T cells in ankylosing spondylitis. TCRdb re-analysed the 5' RACE reads in MiXCR, keeping a single row per CDR3 protein. Of nearly 350,000 distinct CDR3 sequences in the sample, over 12% were seen once. The sequencing sample was made of blood, either unsorted or a sorted T cell fraction (not recorded which). Receptors originate from a male donor with ankylosing spondylitis or in good health (not recorded which). Each CDR3 is given with its conserved first and last residue. The order of the fields is clone size, J gene, D gene, V gene, CDR3 protein, CDR3 DNA. The D gene is left open where the match is weak. A clone size is listed for some rows: how often the clone was seen (once, few, many), or a class if it is expanded.

abundance: -; j_gene: TRBJ1-2; d_gene: TRBD1; v_gene: TRBV27; CDR3aa: CASSPRETGGGYTF; CDR3nt: TGTGCCAGCAGTCCCCGAGAGACAGGGGGTGGCTACACCTTC
abundance: -; j_gene: TRBJ2-7; d_gene: TRBD2; v_gene: TRBV28; CDR3aa: CASSASGGPYEQYF; CDR3nt: TGTGCCAGCAGTGCTAGCGGGGGCCCCTACGAGCAGTACTTC
abundance: many; j_gene: TRBJ2-1; d_gene: -; v_gene: TRBV5-1; CDR3aa: CASSLARSPNEQFF; CDR3nt: TGCGCCAGCAGCTTGGCCAGGAGCCCCAATGAGCAGTTCTTC
abundance: -; j_gene: TRBJ2-1; d_gene: TRBD1; v_gene: TRBV12-3/TRBV12-4; CDR3aa: CASSRQGPYNEQFF; CDR3nt: TGTGCCAGCAGCCGACAGGGCCCGTACAATGAGCAGTTCTTC
abundance: few; j_gene: TRBJ2-1; d_gene: -; v_gene: TRBV7-9; CDR3aa: CASSTPLGHGLF; CDR3nt: TGTGCCAGCAGCACCCCCTTGGGTCACGGCCTCTTC
abundance: -; j_gene: TRBJ2-1; d_gene: TRBD2; v_gene: TRBV7-8; CDR3aa: CASTPGTSVYNEQFF; CDR3nt: TGTGCCAGCACCCCGGGGACTAGCGTCTACAATGAGCAGTTCTTC
abundance: -; j_gene: TRBJ2-3; d_gene: TRBD2; v_gene: TRBV6-5; CDR3aa: CASSYSLRAGARPDTQYF; CDR3nt: TGTGCCAGCAGTTACTCCCTCCGAGCGGGAGCCCGTCCAGATACGCAGTATTTT
abundance: -; j_gene: TRBJ2-7; d_gene: -; v_gene: TRBV5-1; CDR3aa: CASSLARGASEQYF; CDR3nt: TGCGCCAGCAGCTTGGCGAGGGGCGCCTCCGAGCAGTACTTC
abundance: -; j_gene: TRBJ2-1; d_gene: -; v_gene: TRBV12-3/TRBV12-4; CDR3aa: CASSFGVRDAAYNEQFF; CDR3nt: TGTGCCAGCAGTTTTGGGGTGCGGGACGCCGCCTACAATGAGCAGTTCTTC
abundance: -; j_gene: TRBJ1-1; d_gene: -; v_gene: TRBV20-1; CDR3aa: CSASSTEGNTEAFF; CDR3nt: TGCAGTGCTTCCAGTACGGAGGGGAACACTGAAGCTTTCTTT
abundance: -; j_gene: TRBJ1-1; d_gene: -; v_gene: TRBV5-1; CDR3aa: CASSPELNTEAFF; CDR3nt: TGCGCCAGCAGCCCTGAGCTGAACACTGAAGCTTTCTTT
abundance: few; j_gene: TRBJ2-1; d_gene: -; v_gene: TRBV3-1; CDR3aa: CASSQEIGEQFF; CDR3nt: TGTGCCAGCAGCCAAGAGATCGGTGAGCAGTTCTTC
abundance: -; j_gene: TRBJ2-7; d_gene: -; v_gene: TRBV3-1; CDR3aa: CASSQEYGYEQYF; CDR3nt: TGTGCCAGCAGCCAAGAATACGGCTACGAGCAGTACTTC
abundance: few; j_gene: TRBJ1-2; d_gene: TRBD1; v_gene: TRBV5-1; CDR3aa: CASSFWTGNYGYTF; CDR3nt: TGCGCCAGCAGCTTCTGGACAGGGAACTATGGCTACACCTTC
abundance: -; j_gene: TRBJ2-7; d_gene: -; v_gene: TRBV15; CDR3aa: CATSREQGGSYEQYF; CDR3nt: TGTGCCACCAGCAGAGAGCAGGGCGGGTCCTACGAGCAGTACTTC
abundance: few; j_gene: TRBJ1-4; d_gene: -; v_gene: TRBV6-1; CDR3aa: CASRPRGTKNEKLFF; CDR3nt: TGTGCCAGCAGACCTAGGGGAACCAAAAATGAAAAACTGTTTTTT
abundance: -; j_gene: TRBJ2-7; d_gene: TRBD1; v_gene: TRBV25-1; CDR3aa: CATDGDRGRYEQYF; CDR3nt: TGTGCCACCGACGGAGACAGGGGCAGGTACGAGCAGTACTTC
abundance: many; j_gene: TRBJ1-1; d_gene: TRBD1; v_gene: TRBV10-3; CDR3aa: CAIRPGQPNTEAFF; CDR3nt: TGTGCCATCAGACCGGGACAGCCGAACACTGAAGCTTTCTTT
abundance: few; j_gene: TRBJ1-5; d_gene: -; v_gene: TRBV5-5; CDR3aa: CASSLAPQGNQPQHF; CDR3nt: TGTGCCAGCAGCTTGGCCCCCCAGGGCAATCAGCCCCAGCATTTT
abundance: few; j_gene: TRBJ2-5; d_gene: -; v_gene: TRBV4-1; CDR3aa: CASSQVPEIQETQYF; CDR3nt: TGCGCCAGCAGCCAAGTGCCGGAGATACAAGAGACCCAGTACTTC
abundance: few; j_gene: TRBJ1-5; d_gene: TRBD1; v_gene: TRBV3-1; CDR3aa: CASSQDARGSNQPQHF; CDR3nt: TGTGCCAGCAGCCAAGATGCCAGGGGGAGCAATCAGCCCCAGCATTTT
abundance: many; j_gene: TRBJ1-1; d_gene: -; v_gene: TRBV18; CDR3aa: CASSPPGQLFADEAFF; CDR3nt: TGTGCCAGCTCACCACCGGGACAATTATTTGCGGATGAAGCTTTCTTT
abundance: few; j_gene: TRBJ1-5; d_gene: -; v_gene: TRBV4-2; CDR3aa: CASSRYRDSNQPQHF; CDR3nt: TGTGCCAGCAGCCGATACAGGGACAGCAATCAGCCCCAGCATTTT
abundance: -; j_gene: TRBJ2-5; d_gene: -; v_gene: TRBV3-1; CDR3aa: CASSQGGWTQYF; CDR3nt: TGTGCCAGCAGCCAAGGCGGGTGGACCCAGTACTTC
abundance: few; j_gene: TRBJ1-1; d_gene: -; v_gene: TRBV18; CDR3aa: CASSSGGQGAFF; CDR3nt: TGTGCCAGCTCCTCAGGCGGTCAGGGGGCTTTCTTT
abundance: few; j_gene: TRBJ2-1; d_gene: -; v_gene: TRBV10-3; CDR3aa: CATEAGSSYNEQFF; CDR3nt: TGTGCCACCGAGGCCGGGAGCTCCTACAATGAGCAGTTCTTC
abundance: many; j_gene: TRBJ1-5; d_gene: -; v_gene: TRBV12-3/TRBV12-4; CDR3aa: CASSGTPSTKPQHF; CDR3nt: TGTGCCAGCAGCGGGACCCCTAGCACGAAGCCCCAGCATTTT
abundance: few; j_gene: TRBJ2-1; d_gene: -; v_gene: TRBV20-1; CDR3aa: CSGSAGGNNEQFF; CDR3nt: TGCAGTGGCTCAGCTGGCGGGAACAATGAGCAGTTCTTC
abundance: few; j_gene: TRBJ2-3; d_gene: -; v_gene: TRBV10-2; CDR3aa: CASRFDTDTQYF; CDR3nt: TGCGCCAGCAGATTTGACACAGATACGCAGTATTTT
abundance: -; j_gene: TRBJ2-1; d_gene: -; v_gene: TRBV15; CDR3aa: CATSIGGNEQFF; CDR3nt: TGTGCCACCAGCATCGGTGGCAATGAGCAGTTCTTC
abundance: few; j_gene: TRBJ2-7; d_gene: TRBD2; v_gene: TRBV29-1; CDR3aa: CSVILAAGDYEQYF; CDR3nt: TGCAGCGTGATACTAGCGGCAGGGGACTACGAGCAGTACTTC
abundance: many; j_gene: TRBJ1-1; d_gene: -; v_gene: TRBV6-5; CDR3aa: CASSHRTLNTEAFF; CDR3nt: TGTGCCAGCAGTCACCGGACTTTGAACACTGAAGCTTTCTTT
abundance: few; j_gene: TRBJ2-7; d_gene: TRBD1; v_gene: TRBV5-1; CDR3aa: CASSAVTGQALIYEQYF; CDR3nt: TGCGCCAGCAGCGCGGTGACGGGACAGGCGCTGATCTACGAGCAGTACTTC
abundance: few; j_gene: TRBJ2-1; d_gene: TRBD2; v_gene: TRBV11-2; CDR3aa: CASSLLGLAGGPWDEQFF; CDR3nt: TGTGCCAGCAGCTTGTTGGGACTAGCGGGAGGGCCGTGGGATGAGCAGTTCTTC
abundance: -; j_gene: TRBJ2-7; d_gene: TRBD2; v_gene: TRBV4-2; CDR3aa: CASSLSGGETYEQYF; CDR3nt: TGTGCCAGCAGCCTAAGCGGGGGGGAAACCTACGAGCAGTACTTC
abundance: -; j_gene: TRBJ2-5; d_gene: -; v_gene: TRBV7-2; CDR3aa: CASSQSSETQYF; CDR3nt: TGTGCCAGCAGCCAGTCAAGTGAGACCCAGTACTTC
abundance: -; j_gene: TRBJ2-5; d_gene: TRBD2; v_gene: TRBV7-2; CDR3aa: CASSQAGTSTRETQYF; CDR3nt: TGTGCCAGCAGCCAAGCCGGGACTAGCACTAGGGAGACCCAGTACTTC
abundance: -; j_gene: TRBJ2-7; d_gene: TRBD1; v_gene: TRBV29-1; CDR3aa: CSVADRGMYEQYF; CDR3nt: TGCAGCGTCGCGGACAGGGGAATGTACGAGCAGTACTTC
abundance: -; j_gene: TRBJ1-6; d_gene: -; v_gene: TRBV5-1; CDR3aa: CASSLETVASPLHF; CDR3nt: TGCGCCAGCAGCCTGGAGACCGTGGCGTCACCCCTCCACTTT
abundance: few; j_gene: TRBJ1-1; d_gene: -; v_gene: TRBV29-1; CDR3aa: CSVEEVGGTEAFF; CDR3nt: TGCAGCGTTGAAGAGGTTGGGGGGACTGAAGCTTTCTTT
abundance: many; j_gene: TRBJ2-4; d_gene: -; v_gene: TRBV12-3/TRBV12-4; CDR3aa: CASSLGGGRGNIQYF; CDR3nt: TGTGCCAGCAGTTTGGGAGGGGGCCGAGGGAACATTCAGTACTTC
abundance: many; j_gene: TRBJ2-1; d_gene: -; v_gene: TRBV5-1; CDR3aa: CASSLDGSSYNEQFF; CDR3nt: TGCGCCAGCAGCTTGGACGGGAGCTCCTACAATGAGCAGTTCTTC
abundance: -; j_gene: TRBJ2-1; d_gene: TRBD2; v_gene: TRBV7-2; CDR3aa: CASRIKTSIFHEQFF; CDR3nt: TGTGCCAGCAGGATAAAGACTAGCATCTTCCATGAGCAGTTCTTC
abundance: -; j_gene: TRBJ2-1; d_gene: -; v_gene: TRBV20-1; CDR3aa: CSARGTGVNEQFF; CDR3nt: TGCAGTGCTAGAGGGACGGGAGTCAATGAGCAGTTCTTC